These 5 T cell receptor delta chains originate from one sample sequenced in a study of gamma-delta chains in newborns, infants, children. TCRdb re-analyzed the reads via CATT. Of 5,500 or so delta-chain clones in the sample, about 2.1% were seen once. The material sequenced was blood. Receptor source: a child who was a newborn, infant or young child, either healthy, febrile or measles-vaccinated (not recorded which).

There are a few counts of this clone. This may arise from a read error, as a much more abundant clone is one base away. Other DNA variants within this sample encode the same CDR3. V usage is TRDV2 and J usage is TRDJ3, with 9 bases lining up with TRDD3. J was trimmed by 0 bases and V by 7 bases; bases with no gene match: 12. Germline CDR1 GEAIGNYY, CDR2 EKD. The CDR3 has 19 residues. In DNA form, the CDR3 reads TGTGCCTGCGACGCGGTACTGGGGGAAAGCTCCTGGGACACCCGACAGATGTTTTTC. Its protein is CACDAVLGESSWDTRQMFF.

This clone showed up just a few times. The protein held in TCRdb is that of a much larger clone and does not match this DNA's translation at residue 10, likely because of a read error; the protein shown is translated from the DNA. The chain carries TRDV1 and TRDJ1; D not resolved. This CDR3 comprises 14 residues. The germline gives CDR1 TSWWSYY, CDR2 QGS. The CDR3 reads CALGGTSYTNKLIF. CDR3 coding DNA: TGTGCTCTTGGGGGGACTTCGTACACCAATAAACTCATCTTT.

There are a few counts of this clone. A much larger clone is a single base away; this may be a read error. The J gene is TRDJ3, the V gene TRDV2; 7 bases match TRDD3. The CDR3 runs 18 residues. Germline V gene sequence: CDR1 GEAIGNYY, CDR2 EKD. DNA of the CDR3: TGTGCCTGTGACTGGGGGACACCGAGCTCCTGGGGCACCCGACAGATGTTTTTC. This encodes CACDWGTPSSWGTRQMFF.

Of note for this clone: A clone one base away is much larger, so this may be a read error. In the same sample, other DNA sequences code for this CDR3. The V and J genes are TRDV2 and TRDJ3; TRDD3 agrees at 11 bases. Germline values: CDR1 GEAIGNYY, CDR2 EKD. The junction had 3 bases not matched to a gene; V was cut back by 0 bases and J by 0 bases. The length of the CDR3 is 19 residues. DNA of the CDR3: TGTGCCTGTGACACCGTGGGGGATACGATCTCCTGGGACACCCGACAGATGTTTTTC. This gives the protein CACDTVGDTISWDTRQMFF.

As to this clone: The TCRdb protein comes from a much larger clone and disagrees with this DNA's translation at residue 4, likely due to a read error; the protein given here is derived from the DNA. J is TRDJ3 and V is TRDV2, with a weak D call TRDD3 (6 bases). V lost 5 bases and J 0 bases, leaving 13 bases between the germline ends. The CDR3 has 17 residues. The germline CDR1 and CDR2 sequences are GEAIGNYY and EKD. The DNA of the CDR3 is TGTGCCTGTGGCAGTACTGGGAGCTCCTGGGACACCCGACAGATGTTTTTC. Translating it yields CACGSTGSSWDTRQMFF.